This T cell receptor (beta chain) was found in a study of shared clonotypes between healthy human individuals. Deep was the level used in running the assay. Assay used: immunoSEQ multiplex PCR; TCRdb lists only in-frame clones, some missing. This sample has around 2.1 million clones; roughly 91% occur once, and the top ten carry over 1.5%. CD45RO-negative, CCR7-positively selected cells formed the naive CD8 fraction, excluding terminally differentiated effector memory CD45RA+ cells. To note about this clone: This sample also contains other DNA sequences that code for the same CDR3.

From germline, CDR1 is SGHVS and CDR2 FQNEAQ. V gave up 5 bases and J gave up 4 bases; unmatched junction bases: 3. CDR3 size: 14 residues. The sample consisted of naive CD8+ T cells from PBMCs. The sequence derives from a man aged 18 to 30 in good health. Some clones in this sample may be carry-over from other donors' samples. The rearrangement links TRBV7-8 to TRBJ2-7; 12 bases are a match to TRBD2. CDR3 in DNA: TGTGCCAGCAGCCTGACTAGCGGGAGTTACGAGCAGTACTTC. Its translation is CASSLTSGSYEQYF.